This section outlines one TCR beta chain sequence together with its context. Its antigen is currently unknown. The sample is drawn from a study of cytomegalovirus exposure and HLA in healthy donors. Study-wide findings and caveats: In vitro, a few CMV-associated chains proved specific for CMV antigens.

Clones were sequenced by immunoSEQ multiplex PCR, and TCRdb holds only the in-frame ones, with some missing. The repertoire holds 280,000 or so clones, with over 75% as singletons. Deletions cut 3 bases from V and 6 bases from J, with 19 bases between. The CDR3 is 16 residues long. In germline, CDR1 is SGHRS, CDR2 YFSETQ. This clonotype originated in a woman under 30 in good health and CMV-seronegative. The rearrangement links TRBV5-1 to TRBJ2-1; D gene unclear. Specimen: PBMCs. Written as DNA, the CDR3 is TGCGCCAGCAGCTCCCACCGGAGAAACCCTCTCAATGAGCAGTTCTTC. Amino acids: CASSSHRRNPLNEQFF.